The 23 T cell receptor beta chains listed next were all sequenced from one sample in a study of blood T cell repertoires in COVID-19. Produced via immunoSEQ multiplex PCR; TCRdb's table is partial and in-frame only. Here the sample spans 7,500 to 9,500 clones, roughly 90% being singletons. The sequencing input was peripheral blood. These TCRs come from a man aged 55 to 70 with acute or convalescent COVID-19.

The V gene is TRBV7-2, the J gene TRBJ1-6; D gene ambiguous. V was clipped by 4 bases and J by 0 bases, with 13 bases between them. The germline V gene has CDR1 SGHTA and CDR2 FQGNSA. The CDR3 loop spans 17 amino acids. CDR3 amino acids: CASSYNPGFSYNSPLHF. CDR3 nucleotides: TGTGCCAGCAGCTATAACCCGGGGTTCTCCTATAATTCACCCCTCCACTTT.

The chain employs TRBV12-3 or TRBV12-4 and TRBJ1-1, with D unclear. The V end lost 6 bases, the J end lost 1 base, and 6 bases lay between the germline ends. The CDR3 is made up of 12 amino acids. In nucleotides, the CDR3 is TGTGCCAGCAGATGGGCGAACACTGAAGCTTTCTTT. Protein product: CASRWANTEAFF.

The chain recombines TRBV4-2 with TRBJ1-2; D uncertain. From germline, CDR1 is LGHNA and CDR2 YNFKEQ. Trimming removed 0 bases from V and 3 bases from J, with 8 bases in between. This CDR3 is built from 14 residues. The CDR3: CASSQDPEDYGYTF. As DNA, the CDR3 is TGTGCCAGCAGCCAAGATCCGGAGGACTATGGCTACACCTTC.

The J gene is TRBJ1-1, the V gene TRBV4-2; no clear D. V lost 0 bases and J 0 bases, leaving 2 bases between the germline ends. The CDR3 has 13 amino acids. CDR1 and CDR2 (germline): LGHNA, YNFKEQ. CDR3 coding DNA: TGTGCCAGCAGCCAAGATATGAACACTGAAGCTTTCTTT. Amino acids: CASSQDMNTEAFF.

The chain couples TRBV3-1 (or the pseudogene TRBV3-2) to TRBJ2-1; 8 bases fit TRBD2. The CDR3 loop spans 15 amino acids. The V segment lost 6 bases and the J segment 9 bases; nucleotides outside the gene matches: 13. CDR1 is LGHDT, CDR2 YNNKEL, per germline (reference sequence). CDR3 in DNA: TGTGCCAGCAGGCTTGCGGGGGGATCGGTCCGTGAGCAGTTCTTC. Translated, it gives CASRLAGGSVREQFF.

This clone was seen a single time. V gene TRBV7-2 combines with J gene TRBJ2-5; TRBD2 is a possible D gene (5 bases). Trimming cost V 6 bases and J 4 bases, with 15 bases left between them. Germline V lookup: CDR1 SGHTA, CDR2 FQGNSA. The CDR3 is made up of 14 amino acids. The CDR3 region is CASSMWGVRETQYF. The CDR3 nucleotides read TGTGCCAGCAGTATGTGGGGAGTTCGAGAGACCCAGTACTTC. The variable domain in full, with the rest retrieved from reference TRBV7-2 and TRBJ2-5, is GAGVSQSPSNKVTEKGKDVELRCDPISGHTALYWYRQSLGQGLEFLIYFQGNSAPDKSGLPSDRFSAERTGGSVSTLTIQRTQQEDSAVYLCASSMWGVRETQYFGPGTRLLVL.

V and J are TRBV5-1 and TRBJ2-7; a possible D gene is TRBD2 (6 bases). This CDR3 is 12 amino acids long. Trimming removed 6 bases from V and 3 bases from J, with 10 bases in between. Looked up from germline, CDR1 is SGHRS and CDR2 is YFSETQ. CDR3 nucleotide sequence: TGCGCCAGCACTAGCGACAACTACGAGCAGTACTTC. Its translation is CASTSDNYEQYF.

This chain uses TRBV6-5 with TRBJ1-2; D is possibly TRBD1 (5 bases). The CDR3 covers 15 residues. Germline CDR1 reads MNHEY; CDR2 reads SVGAGI. The germline V and J ends were trimmed by 2 bases and 7 bases, with 17 bases remaining between them. CDR3 protein: CASSYLGREWCGYTF. CDR3 DNA: TGTGCCAGCAGTTACCTGGGACGGGAGTGGTGTGGCTACACCTTC.

This clone has only one observation. The chain couples TRBV27 to TRBJ2-1, with a possible D match to TRBD1 (5 bases). Trimming stripped 3 bases from V and 8 bases from J, with 11 bases between. CDR1 is MNHEY, CDR2 SMNVEV, per germline (reference sequence). The CDR3 contains 13 residues. The DNA of the CDR3 is TGTGCCAGCAGTTTTGCAGGGATCGATGAGCAGTTCTTC. It is translated as CASSFAGIDEQFF.

The chain employs TRBV19 and TRBJ1-5; TRBD1 matches at 8 bases. CDR3 size: 15 residues. The V segment lost 6 bases and the J segment 4 bases; nucleotides outside the gene matches: 8. The germline V gene encodes CDR1 LNHDA and CDR2 SQIVND (reference sequence). CDR3 in DNA: TGTGCCAGTAGGGGGACAGGTAGCAAGAATCAGCCCCAGCATTTT. Its translation: CASRGTGSKNQPQHF. Combining the CDR3 with reference TRBV19 and TRBJ1-5 gives the whole variable domain DGGITQSPKYLFRKEGQNVTLSCEQNLNHDAMYWYRQDPGQGLRLIYYSQIVNDFQKGDIAEGYSVSREKKESFPLTVTSAQKNPTAFYLCASRGTGSKNQPQHFGDGTRLSIL.

The rearrangement links TRBV6-1 to TRBJ1-1, with D tentatively TRBD1 (5 bases). V lost 1 base, J lost 4 bases, and 16 bases lay in between. Germline assignment: CDR1 MNHNS and CDR2 SASEGT. CDR3 length equals 16 residues. The CDR3 here is CASSEGSGRGGTEAFF. CDR3 DNA: TGTGCCAGCAGTGAAGGCTCGGGGCGCGGGGGCACTGAAGCTTTCTTT.

The chain recombines TRBV30 with TRBJ1-5, with D possibly TRBD1 on 6 matching bases. V gave up 5 bases and J gave up 5 bases, with 16 bases separating them. The CDR3 is 14 residues long. The V gene's germline CDR1 is GTSNPN and CDR2 SVGIG (reference sequence). The CDR3 DNA reads TGTGCCTGGGGGGGGGCTTATCGCGATCAGCCCCAGCATTTT. Protein sequence: CAWGGAYRDQPQHF.

The gene calls are TRBV5-1 and TRBJ2-3, with 7 bases that match TRBD1. The CDR3 is 16 residues long. In germline, CDR1 is SGHRS, CDR2 YFSETQ. V was pared by 0 bases and J by 5 bases, with 9 bases of the junction left unmatched. This CDR3 reads CASSLGGLGQQDTQYF. CDR3 nucleotides: TGCGCCAGCAGCTTGGGAGGGTTGGGACAGCAAGATACGCAGTATTTT.

The rearrangement uses TRBV7-3 and TRBJ2-5, with 8 bases identical to TRBD2. Germline-derived CDR1 and CDR2 are SGHTA and FQGTGA. The CDR3 covers 15 residues. V gave up 2 bases and J gave up 5 bases; unmatched junction bases: 7. The CDR3 nucleotides read TGTGCCAGCAGCTTAGATAGCGGGGCAGGGGAGACCCAGTACTTC. Amino acid sequence: CASSLDSGAGETQYF.

V usage is TRBV10-3 and J usage is TRBJ2-1, with a possible D match to TRBD1 (6 bases). The germline V gene has CDR1 ENHRY and CDR2 SYGVKD. V lost 5 bases and J 2 bases, leaving 19 bases between the germline ends. This CDR3 has 17 amino acids. The chain's CDR3 is CAISSGVVKSTYNEQFF. The CDR3 DNA reads TGTGCCATCAGTTCAGGGGTTGTTAAGAGCACCTACAATGAGCAGTTCTTC.

CDR3 DNA: TGTGCCAGCAGCTTAGCGCGGGGACAGGGTGACTATGGCTACACCTTC. Translated, it gives CASSLARGQGDYGYTF. The V call is TRBV7-8, the J call TRBJ1-2, with TRBD1 matching over 9 bases. Germline V gene data show CDR1 as SGHVS and CDR2 as FQNEAQ. The V segment lost 0 bases and the J segment 3 bases; nucleotides outside the gene matches: 5. This CDR3 is built from 16 residues. Full variable domain (missing parts from reference TRBV7-8 and TRBJ1-2): GAGVSQSPRYKVAKRGQDVALRCDPISGHVSLFWYQQALGQGPEFLTYFQNEAQLDKSGLPSDRFFAERPEGSVSTLKIQRTQQEDSAVYLCASSLARGQGDYGYTFGSGTRLTVV.

For the CDR3, the DNA is TGTGCCAGCAGCCGTGGACGGGGGGGGTCCTACGAGCAGTACTTC. Its protein is CASSRGRGGSYEQYF. The chain couples TRBV11-3 to TRBJ2-7; 8 bases are a match to TRBD2. The CDR3 covers 15 residues. J gave up 1 base and V 5 bases, and 7 bases lay outside the gene matches. Germline V gives CDR1 SGHNT, CDR2 YENEEA.

This clone was counted a single time. The chain has TRBV11-2 and TRBJ2-1; 14 bases are a match to TRBD2. Per the germline V gene, CDR1 is SGHAT and CDR2 is FQNNGV. CDR3 length: 19 residues. Trimming at V came to 1 base and at J to 7 bases, leaving 12 bases not matched to a gene. CDR3 region: CASSLGWGLAGVIANEQFF. As DNA, the CDR3 is TGTGCCAGCAGCTTAGGGTGGGGACTAGCGGGAGTTATCGCGAATGAGCAGTTCTTC.

The chain carries TRBV7-9 and TRBJ1-2, with D maybe TRBD1 (5 bases). This CDR3 comprises 15 residues. V was cut by 1 base and J by 0 bases, with 9 bases left in between. Germline CDR1 SEHNR, CDR2 FQNEAQ (reference sequence). CDR3 in amino acids: CASSLGGVANYGYTF. The CDR3 DNA reads TGTGCCAGCAGCTTAGGGGGGGTAGCTAACTATGGCTACACCTTC.

The V call is TRBV18, the J call TRBJ2-7; 7 nucleotides line up with TRBD1. V shed 5 bases and J 0 bases; nucleotides not matched to a gene: 7. The CDR3 runs 15 residues. Germline CDR1 is KGHSH and CDR2 is LQKENI. CDR3: CASSWTGSGSYEQYF. CDR3 bases: TGTGCCAGCTCATGGACAGGATCGGGCTCCTACGAGCAGTACTTC.

In DNA, the CDR3 is TGTGCCAGCACAATGACTAGCGGGTCACCTTACTCCTACGAGCAGTACTTC. Protein product: CASTMTSGSPYSYEQYF. This chain links TRBV28 with TRBJ2-7, with TRBD2 identical over 10 bases. V trimming: 7 bases; J trimming: 0 bases; junction bases outside the gene matches: 12. This CDR3 spans 17 amino acids. Germline V gene data show CDR1 as MDHEN and CDR2 as SYDVKM.

The chain employs TRBV24-1 and TRBJ2-5; 7 nucleotides line up with TRBD2. Germline-derived CDR1 and CDR2 are KGHDR and SFDVKD. With 3 bases clipped from V and 14 bases from J, the junction kept 8 bases outside the gene matches. This CDR3 is 12 amino acids long. Written as DNA, the CDR3 is TGTGCCACCAGTGATCTATCCGGGACTATCTACTTC. This codes for CATSDLSGTIYF.

V gene TRBV11-3 combines with J gene TRBJ2-2; the match to TRBD1 covers 7 bases. The CDR3 sequence is 16 residues long. In germline, CDR1 is SGHNT, CDR2 YENEEA. After removal of 4 bases from V and 0 bases from J, the junction contained 5 bases not matched to a gene. CDR3 sequence reads: CASSSYRGANTGELFF. The CDR3 DNA is TGTGCCAGCAGCTCTTACAGGGGCGCGAACACCGGGGAGCTGTTTTTT.